These 13 T cell receptor delta chains share one sample of origin, sequenced in a study of Vδ1+ human thymocytes. Study observations and caveats: Thymic TRG and TRD repertoires appeared highly polyclonal.

Their target antigens are unknown. Extracted RNA was reverse transcribed into cDNA. The CDR3 regions were amplified by multiplex PCR from V-gene primers to a constant-region primer. TCRdb re-identified clones in the multiplex PCR reads via CATT. The sample has just under 55,000 delta-chain clones; about 16% are singletons. The sequenced material came from Vdelta1+ gamma-delta thymocytes from the thymus. As to subset: FACS-sorted CD3+ TCRalphabeta- TCRVdelta1+ TCRVdelta2- thymocytes. The receptors originated from a boy younger than two who had congenital heart surgery.

This chain joins TRDV3 and TRDJ1; D remains unclear. CDR3 length: 14 amino acids. Trimming left V 3 bases short and J 0 bases short, with 14 bases between. Per germline, CDR1 TVYSNPD and CDR2 GDNSRS (reference sequence). The CDR3 coding sequence is TGTGCCTTCTACCGATGGGAGAACACCGATAAACTCATCTTT. Its translation is CAFYRWENTDKLIF.

The rearrangement uses TRDV1 and TRDJ1; 12 bases agree with TRDD3. Germline CDR1 and CDR2: TSWWSYY and QGS. This CDR3 region has 25 residues. The V segment lost 3 bases and the J segment 3 bases; nucleotides outside the gene matches: 32. The CDR3 DNA sequence: TGTGCTCTTGGGGATCCGTTTGGCCTTCCTTACGATTTACTGGGGGATACTATCGTTTCCGATAAACTCATCTTT. Amino acid sequence: CALGDPFGLPYDLLGDTIVSDKLIF.

This clone was seen a few times. V gene TRDV1 combines with J gene TRDJ1; D remains ambiguous. The CDR3 totals 15 residues. The V end was cut by 1 base, the J end by 3 bases, with 12 bases between. Germline V gives CDR1 TSWWSYY, CDR2 QGS. The CDR3, as DNA: TGTGCTCTTGGGGAACCTCCAGGGGCGTCCGATAAACTCATCTTT. Amino acid sequence: CALGEPPGASDKLIF.

A remark on this clone: One base away lies a much larger clone, so this may be a sequencing read error. Other DNA sequences from this sample encode an identical CDR3 as well. J is TRDJ1 and V is TRDV2, with D tentatively TRDD3 (6 bases). This CDR3 has 12 residues. Trimming pared 5 bases from V and 2 bases from J, leaving 8 bases between. CDR1 and CDR2 from the germline V gene are GEAIGNYY and EKD. In DNA, the CDR3 is TGTGCCTGTGTTGGGGATACCGATAAACTCATCTTT. Its protein is CACVGDTDKLIF.

The J gene is TRDJ1, the V gene TRDV1, with TRDD3 matching 12 bases. CDR1 and CDR2 (germline): TSWWSYY, QGS. The CDR3 runs 22 residues. Germline trimming cut 1 base from V and 1 base from J; bases unmatched to any gene: 19. The CDR3 reads CALGERPPDTYWGIPRTDKLIF. The DNA for the CDR3 is TGTGCTCTTGGGGAACGTCCCCCGGATACATACTGGGGGATACCGCGCACCGATAAACTCATCTTT.

The rearrangement links TRDV1 to TRDJ1, with 12 positions matching TRDD3. The CDR3 has 20 amino acids. Germline trimming cut 0 bases from V and 3 bases from J; bases unmatched to any gene: 14. CDR1 and CDR2 (germline): TSWWSYY, QGS. The CDR3, as DNA: TGTGCTCTTGGGGAACTCTTCGCGCTACTGGGGGATACCGAGGCCGATAAACTCATCTTT. It specifies CALGELFALLGDTEADKLIF.

The J gene is TRDJ2, the V gene TRDV1; TRDD3 aligns across 12 bases. The junction had 17 bases not matched to a gene; V was cut back by 3 bases and J by 6 bases. CDR1 is TSWWSYY and CDR2 is QGS in the germline V gene. This CDR3 comprises 20 residues. The CDR3 loop is CALGDPFRGTGGYRAAQLFF. The DNA for the CDR3 is TGTGCTCTTGGGGATCCCTTCCGCGGTACTGGGGGATACAGGGCAGCACAACTCTTCTTT.

The rearrangement joins TRDV1 to TRDJ1; 11 positions match TRDD3. V dropped 5 bases and J dropped 9; count of bases not matched to a gene: 20. Germline CDR1 is TSWWSYY and CDR2 is QGS. This CDR3 has 18 amino acids. The CDR3 nucleotides are TGTGCTCTTGGGAGAGGCCTTCCTACCGTACTGGGGGATATTGAACTCATCTTT. Its translation is CALGRGLPTVLGDIELIF.

This clone was seen repeatedly, ten times or more. The same CDR3 is also encoded by other DNA sequences in this sample. The V gene is TRAV29/DV5, the J gene TRDJ1; TRDD3 aligns across 10 bases. The CDR3 is 21 residues long. V trimming: 0 bases; J trimming: 0 bases; junction bases outside the gene matches: 20. In germline, CDR1 is NSMFDY, CDR2 ISSIKDK. CDR3 sequence reads: CAASAKESYWGISHYTDKLIF. The CDR3, as DNA: TGTGCAGCAAGCGCGAAAGAATCGTACTGGGGGATCTCCCATTACACCGATAAACTCATCTTT.

This sequence joins TRDV1 and TRDJ1, with 7 bases that match TRDD3. The CDR3 extends over 15 amino acids. With 8 bases clipped from V and 0 bases from J, the junction kept 9 bases outside the gene matches. Germline CDR1 and CDR2: TSWWSYY and QGS. This CDR3 is CALPGLGGYTDKLIF. CDR3 in DNA: TGTGCTCTTCCCGGTCTGGGGGGTTACACCGATAAACTCATCTTT.

A note on this clone: A single base separates this from a much larger clone, so it may be a read error. The chain is built from TRDV2 and TRDJ1; 7 bases map to TRDD2. Trimming at V came to 3 bases and at J to 3 bases, leaving 3 bases not matched to a gene. Germline V CDR1 and CDR2: GEAIGNYY, EKD. There are 13 residues in the CDR3. The CDR3 DNA reads as TGTGCCTGTGACCCTTCCTGGGCCGATAAACTCATCTTT. Translating it yields CACDPSWADKLIF.

The chain links TRAV29/DV5 to TRDJ1; 10 bases match TRDD3. Germline CDR1 and CDR2: NSMFDY and ISSIKDK. The CDR3 sequence is 17 residues long. V was pared by 0 bases and J by 7 bases, with 15 bases of the junction left unmatched. In DNA, the CDR3 is TGTGCAGCAAGCGCTACGTACTGGGGGATTATCCCGGGTAAACTCATCTTT. Translation: CAASATYWGIIPGKLIF.

The chain joins TRDV1 to TRDJ1, with TRDD3 identical over 10 bases. The CDR3 length is 19 residues. Germline V lookup: CDR1 TSWWSYY, CDR2 QGS. V lost 2 bases, J lost 0 bases, and 12 bases stayed unmatched. The CDR3 sequence: CALGERVAPTGGYTDKLIF. In nucleotides, the CDR3 is TGTGCTCTTGGGGAAAGAGTCGCCCCCACTGGGGGATACACCGATAAACTCATCTTT.